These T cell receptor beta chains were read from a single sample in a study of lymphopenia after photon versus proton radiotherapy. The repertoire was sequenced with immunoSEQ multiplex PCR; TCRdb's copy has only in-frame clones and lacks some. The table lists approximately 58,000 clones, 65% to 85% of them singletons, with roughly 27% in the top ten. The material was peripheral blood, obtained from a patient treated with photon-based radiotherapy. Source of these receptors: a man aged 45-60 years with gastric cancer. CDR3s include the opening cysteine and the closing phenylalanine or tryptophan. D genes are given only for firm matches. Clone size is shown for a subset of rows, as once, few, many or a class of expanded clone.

cdr3_nt: TGTGCCAGCAGCTTGGAAGGGACAGGGATTCACTATGGCTACACCTTC; cdr3_aa: CASSLEGTGIHYGYTF; v_call: TRBV5-6; d_call: TRBD1; j_call: TRBJ1-2; clone_size: NA
cdr3_nt: TGTGCCAGCAGCTTAGGAGTTGGGACAGGGTTTTCTGGCTACACCTTC; cdr3_aa: CASSLGVGTGFSGYTF; v_call: TRBV7-2; d_call: TRBD1; j_call: TRBJ1-2; clone_size: NA
cdr3_nt: TGCGCCAGCAGCCAAGAGGGGACCGAGGCTCCCCAGCATTTT; cdr3_aa: CASSQEGTEAPQHF; v_call: TRBV4-1; d_call: NA; j_call: TRBJ1-5; clone_size: NA
cdr3_nt: TGTGCCAGCAGCTTGGGGGGGGGCAATCAGCCCCAGCATTTT; cdr3_aa: CASSLGGGNQPQHF; v_call: TRBV5-4; d_call: NA; j_call: TRBJ1-5; clone_size: NA
cdr3_nt: TGTGCCAGCAGCTTGGGACAGGGTCGGCAGTTCTTC; cdr3_aa: CASSLGQGRQFF; v_call: TRBV7-9; d_call: TRBD1; j_call: TRBJ2-1; clone_size: NA
cdr3_nt: TGTGCAAGTCCCGAGCTGGACAGGAATCAGCCCCAGCATTTT; cdr3_aa: CASPELDRNQPQHF; v_call: TRBV12-2; d_call: NA; j_call: TRBJ1-5; clone_size: NA
cdr3_nt: TGTGCCAGCAGCGTTAGTCTCGGGACAGGGGGCGCGTACGAGCAGTACTTC; cdr3_aa: CASSVSLGTGGAYEQYF; v_call: TRBV9; d_call: TRBD1; j_call: TRBJ2-7; clone_size: NA
cdr3_nt: TGTGCCAGTAGCAGGACAGAGAATCAGCCCCAGCATTTT; cdr3_aa: CASSRTENQPQHF; v_call: TRBV19; d_call: NA; j_call: TRBJ1-5; clone_size: NA
cdr3_nt: TGTGCCAGCAGCTTAACCCAGAGACTTGATAATGAAAAACTGTTTTTT; cdr3_aa: CASSLTQRLDNEKLFF; v_call: TRBV13; d_call: NA; j_call: TRBJ1-4; clone_size: NA
cdr3_nt: TGCGCCAGCAGGGTAGGGAGTACCTACGAGCAGTACTTC; cdr3_aa: CASRVGSTYEQYF; v_call: TRBV10-2; d_call: NA; j_call: TRBJ2-7; clone_size: NA
cdr3_nt: TGTGCCTGGAGGGAGGACCCCCGGGATTATGGCTACACCTTC; cdr3_aa: CAWREDPRDYGYTF; v_call: TRBV30; d_call: NA; j_call: TRBJ1-2; clone_size: NA
cdr3_nt: TGCGCCAGCAGCCCCCGCGGGCGGGAGACCACCAAAATTGAGCAGTTCTTC; cdr3_aa: CASSPRGRETTKIEQFF; v_call: TRBV4-1; d_call: TRBD2; j_call: TRBJ2-1; clone_size: NA
cdr3_nt: TGTGCCAGCAGTTACTCAGGGTATAGCACAGATACGCAGTATTTT; cdr3_aa: CASSYSGYSTDTQYF; v_call: TRBV6-7; d_call: NA; j_call: TRBJ2-3; clone_size: NA
cdr3_nt: TGTGCCAGCAGTGTCGGGGTCGGTATGAACACTGAAGCTTTCTTT; cdr3_aa: CASSVGVGMNTEAFF; v_call: TRBV6-1; d_call: NA; j_call: TRBJ1-1; clone_size: NA
cdr3_nt: TGTGCCAGCAGCGGCCTCCCCTCCAGTGAAGCTTTCTTT; cdr3_aa: CASSGLPSSEAFF; v_call: TRBV9; d_call: NA; j_call: TRBJ1-1; clone_size: NA
cdr3_nt: TGTGCCAGCAGCTCACAGACCTCGGGACCGATTGAGCAGTTCTTC; cdr3_aa: CASSSQTSGPIEQFF; v_call: TRBV11-2; d_call: NA; j_call: TRBJ2-1; clone_size: NA
cdr3_nt: TGTGCCAGTAGTATTTCAGGGGGCCCCGCAACTAATGAAAAACTGTTTTTT; cdr3_aa: CASSISGGPATNEKLFF; v_call: TRBV19; d_call: TRBD1; j_call: TRBJ1-4; clone_size: NA
cdr3_nt: TGCGCCAGCAGCTTGGATCAGGGTAGGGGCACAGATACGCAGTATTTT; cdr3_aa: CASSLDQGRGTDTQYF; v_call: TRBV5-1; d_call: NA; j_call: TRBJ2-3; clone_size: NA
cdr3_nt: TGCGCCAGCACGACAGGGCTCGGAAACACCATATATTTT; cdr3_aa: CASTTGLGNTIYF; v_call: TRBV5-1; d_call: TRBD1; j_call: TRBJ1-3; clone_size: once
cdr3_nt: TGTGCCAGCAGCCCCATTGGCTCTGGAAACACCATATATTTT; cdr3_aa: CASSPIGSGNTIYF; v_call: TRBV9; d_call: NA; j_call: TRBJ1-3; clone_size: NA
cdr3_nt: TGTGCCAGCAGTTTTGATCCGGGCAGGGGTACGCAGTATTTT; cdr3_aa: CASSFDPGRGTQYF; v_call: TRBV2; d_call: NA; j_call: TRBJ2-3; clone_size: NA
cdr3_nt: TGCGCCAGCAGTATCGAGGAGACCCAGTACTTC; cdr3_aa: CASSIEETQYF; v_call: TRBV5-1; d_call: NA; j_call: TRBJ2-5; clone_size: NA
cdr3_nt: TGTGCCAGCAGCCAGGCAGTTTCGGAGACCCAGTACTTC; cdr3_aa: CASSQAVSETQYF; v_call: TRBV16; d_call: NA; j_call: TRBJ2-5; clone_size: NA
cdr3_nt: TGTGCCAGCAGCTACGGGACAGCTAGCACAGATACGCAGTATTTT; cdr3_aa: CASSYGTASTDTQYF; v_call: TRBV2; d_call: TRBD1; j_call: TRBJ2-3; clone_size: few
cdr3_nt: TGTGCCAGCAGTTCGGAACCTTATAGCACAGATACGCAGTATTTT; cdr3_aa: CASSSEPYSTDTQYF; v_call: TRBV28; d_call: NA; j_call: TRBJ2-3; clone_size: NA
cdr3_nt: TGTGCCAGCAGGCCTTCCGGGACTAGCGGGAAGGGTCCTTCCTACAATGAGCAGTTCTTC; cdr3_aa: CASRPSGTSGKGPSYNEQFF; v_call: TRBV7-8; d_call: TRBD2; j_call: TRBJ2-1; clone_size: NA
cdr3_nt: TGTGCCAGCAGCGTAGATCCGGGAGGCTATGGCTACACCTTC; cdr3_aa: CASSVDPGGYGYTF; v_call: TRBV9; d_call: NA; j_call: TRBJ1-2; clone_size: NA
cdr3_nt: TGCGCCAGCAGCTTGACGCGCGGGACACTGGAAGGCTACACCTTC; cdr3_aa: CASSLTRGTLEGYTF; v_call: TRBV5-1; d_call: NA; j_call: TRBJ1-2; clone_size: NA
cdr3_nt: TGCAGCGTTGCCCATCAGAGTAACACTGAAGCTTTCTTT; cdr3_aa: CSVAHQSNTEAFF; v_call: TRBV29-1; d_call: NA; j_call: TRBJ1-1; clone_size: medium-sized
cdr3_nt: TGTGCCAGCCGTACTAGCGCGAACACCGGGGAGCTGTTTTTT; cdr3_aa: CASRTSANTGELFF; v_call: TRBV11-2; d_call: TRBD2; j_call: TRBJ2-2; clone_size: NA
cdr3_nt: TGTGCCAGCACCCGAGGGGGGGATACAGATACGCAGTATTTT; cdr3_aa: CASTRGGDTDTQYF; v_call: TRBV5-4; d_call: NA; j_call: TRBJ2-3; clone_size: NA
cdr3_nt: TGTGCCAGCAGCTTGGCGCGACAGGGGAACACTGAAGCTTTCTTT; cdr3_aa: CASSLARQGNTEAFF; v_call: TRBV5-8; d_call: TRBD1; j_call: TRBJ1-1; clone_size: NA
cdr3_nt: TGTGCCAGTAGTCCGACCGGCGACAGAGTGAATGAAAAACTGTTTTTT; cdr3_aa: CASSPTGDRVNEKLFF; v_call: TRBV19; d_call: NA; j_call: TRBJ1-4; clone_size: NA
cdr3_nt: TGTGCCAATTCCGGGACAGGGGGATTTGGGGCCAACGTCCTGACTTTC; cdr3_aa: CANSGTGGFGANVLTF; v_call: TRBV19; d_call: TRBD1; j_call: TRBJ2-6; clone_size: few
cdr3_nt: TGTGCCAGCAGTTTTCGGCAGGGGTTTGGCGCAGATACGCAGTATTTT; cdr3_aa: CASSFRQGFGADTQYF; v_call: TRBV27; d_call: NA; j_call: TRBJ2-3; clone_size: NA
cdr3_nt: TGTGCCAGCAGCTTAGGACCGAGAGCCGAGAACACTGAAGCTTTCTTT; cdr3_aa: CASSLGPRAENTEAFF; v_call: TRBV7-9; d_call: NA; j_call: TRBJ1-1; clone_size: NA
cdr3_nt: TGTGCCAGCAGCTTGGGACTACAAGGGACCCAGTACTTC; cdr3_aa: CASSLGLQGTQYF; v_call: TRBV5-8; d_call: NA; j_call: TRBJ2-5; clone_size: few
cdr3_nt: TGTGCCAGCAGTGAGTCTCTAGCGGGAGACAATGAGCAGTTCTTC; cdr3_aa: CASSESLAGDNEQFF; v_call: TRBV2; d_call: TRBD2; j_call: TRBJ2-1; clone_size: NA
cdr3_nt: TGTGCCAGCAGGGGACAGGGGAGTTCAGATACGCAGTATTTT; cdr3_aa: CASRGQGSSDTQYF; v_call: TRBV7-2; d_call: TRBD1; j_call: TRBJ2-3; clone_size: NA
cdr3_nt: TGTGCCAGCAGTTCCCCGAGGGGCTTGGGCGAGCAGTACTTC; cdr3_aa: CASSSPRGLGEQYF; v_call: TRBV27; d_call: NA; j_call: TRBJ2-7; clone_size: NA
cdr3_nt: TGTGCCATCAGTCCTACAGGGATAAGGGAAGAAAAACTGTTTTTT; cdr3_aa: CAISPTGIREEKLFF; v_call: TRBV10-3; d_call: NA; j_call: TRBJ1-4; clone_size: NA